A single sample is the source of the 8 T cell receptor beta chains below, sequenced in a study of T cells in Graves' hyperthyroidism and ophthalmopathy. Researchers amplified the TCR beta CDR3 regions from RNA transcripts. In the first-round RT-PCR of the TCR CDR3, the HTBI primer set was used. MiXCR, run by TCRdb on the multiplex PCR reads, gives a single entry per CDR3 protein. The top ten clones hold 7.5% to 8% of a sample with some 300,000 distinct CDR3 sequences, roughly 15% of them seen once. The source material was blood. The receptor source for this set is a young woman with Graves' hyperthyroidism that later progressed to Graves' ophthalmopathy.

The chain couples TRBV27 to TRBJ2-3, with 8 bases lining up with TRBD2. V shed 6 bases, J shed 2 bases, and the junction held 10 bases outside the gene matches. This CDR3 spans 16 amino acids. Germline V CDR1 and CDR2: MNHEY, SMNVEV (reference sequence). The CDR3 here is CASSLMASGLTDTQYF. CDR3 nucleotides: TGTGCCAGCAGCCTTATGGCTAGCGGGCTCACAGATACGCAGTATTTT.

At least ten counts were recorded for this clonotype. The rearrangement joins TRBV5-1 to TRBJ2-2; perhaps D is TRBD1 or TRBD2 (5 bases each). The germline gives CDR1 SGHRS, CDR2 YFSETQ. The CDR3 extends over 14 amino acids. With 4 bases removed from V and 4 bases from J, the gap between germline ends came to 11 bases. CDR3 nucleotides: TGCGCCAGCAGCCGTGAGGGGTCCACCGGGGAGCTGTTTTTT. It translates to CASSREGSTGELFF.

This clonotype appeared many times. This chain links TRBV24-1 with TRBJ2-5; D might be TRBD2 (6 bases). Between the trimmed V and J ends, which lost 4 bases and 2 bases, there was a span of 13 bases. Germline CDR1 is KGHDR and CDR2 is SFDVKD. This CDR3 has 15 amino acids. DNA of the CDR3: TGTGCCACCAGTGACACCGGGAGAGTTCAAGAGACCCAGTACTTC. Protein sequence: CATSDTGRVQETQYF.

V gene TRBV4-1 combines with J gene TRBJ2-5; 8 nucleotides align to TRBD2. The V and J ends lost 2 bases and 3 bases, in that order; junction bases with no gene match: 8. The CDR3 contains 16 residues. In germline, CDR1 is MGHRA, CDR2 YSYEKL. CDR3 coding DNA: TGCGCCAGCAGCCAAAACTCCGGGGGGGGCAAAGAGACCCAGTACTTC. It encodes CASSQNSGGGKETQYF.

This clonotype showed up many times. The chain is built from TRBV6-1 and TRBJ2-1; 7 positions agree with TRBD2. The junction had 4 bases not matched to a gene; V was cut back by 5 bases and J by 0 bases. The CDR3 loop spans 15 amino acids. In germline, CDR1 is MNHNS, CDR2 SASEGT. As DNA, the CDR3 is TGTGCCAGCAGTAAAAGCGGGAACTCCTACAATGAGCAGTTCTTC. Its protein is CASSKSGNSYNEQFF.

This chain joins TRBV19 and TRBJ2-3; D not resolved. The germline CDR1 and CDR2 sequences are LNHDA and SQIVND (reference sequence). Trimming shortened V by 5 bases and J by 0 bases, and 9 bases separated the two germline ends. The CDR3 has 14 residues. CDR3 nucleotide sequence: TGTGCCAGTAGTCGAGAGATTAGCACAGATACGCAGTATTTT. This gives the protein CASSREISTDTQYF.

As to this clonotype: The CDR3 carries no conserved terminal phenylalanine or tryptophan, so it likely arises from a read error. This chain's CDR3 is CASSQVLQGTEAFS. Here the CDR3 DNA reads TGTGCCAGCAGCCAAGTCTTGCAGGGCACTGAAGCTTTCTCT. This sequence joins TRBV3-1 and TRBJ1-1; tentative D call: TRBD1 (5 bases). The germline CDR1 and CDR2 sequences are LGHDT and YNNKEL (reference sequence). V was cut by 1 base and J by 4 bases, with 10 bases left in between. The CDR3 runs to 14 residues.

This clonotype showed up many times. The chain has TRBV4-1 and TRBJ2-7; tentatively, D is TRBD2 (6 bases). This CDR3 spans 14 amino acids. The V gene's germline CDR1 is MGHRA and CDR2 YSYEKL. Between the trimmed V and J ends, which lost 4 bases and 0 bases, there was a span of 10 bases. CDR3 DNA sequence: TGCGCCAGCAGCCCCGCCGGGGGCTCCTACGAGCAGTACTTC. Protein sequence: CASSPAGGSYEQYF.